This T cell receptor beta chain was identified during a study of blood T cell repertoires in acute mononucleosis. At least 8,000 sorted tetramer+ CD8 T cells supplied RNA for cDNA. The data were produced by immunoSEQ multiplex PCR, yet TCRdb's version contains in-frame clones alone and is incomplete. This repertoire shows over a thousand clones, roughly 25% found once; its top ten account for roughly a third. At least ten counts were recorded for this clone. Overall study findings and caveats: For BRLF1 YVL-BR, TCRalpha CDR3 motifs dominated selection, TCRbeta minimally.

Time point described: convalescence about 6 months (5-8 months) after acute presentation (visit 7). Trimming pared 6 bases from V and 2 bases from J, leaving 15 bases between. CDR1 PRHDT and CDR2 FYEKMQ come from the germline V gene (reference sequence). The CDR3 contains 15 residues. The chain recombines TRBV13 with TRBJ2-3; D gene uncertain. The input for sequencing was EBV YVL epitope tetramer+ CD8+ T cells sorted from PBMCs, taken during convalescence from infectious mononucleosis. The subset was: CD8 T cells binding a tetramer with EBV BRLF1 109-117 peptide (YVL-BR). The clonotype originates from a woman between 18 and 30 years old with infectious mononucleosis caused by EBV. The CDR3 DNA is TGTGCCAGCAGTGAAGCCTCAGATATCACAGATACGCAGTATTTT. Protein sequence: CASSEASDITDTQYF.